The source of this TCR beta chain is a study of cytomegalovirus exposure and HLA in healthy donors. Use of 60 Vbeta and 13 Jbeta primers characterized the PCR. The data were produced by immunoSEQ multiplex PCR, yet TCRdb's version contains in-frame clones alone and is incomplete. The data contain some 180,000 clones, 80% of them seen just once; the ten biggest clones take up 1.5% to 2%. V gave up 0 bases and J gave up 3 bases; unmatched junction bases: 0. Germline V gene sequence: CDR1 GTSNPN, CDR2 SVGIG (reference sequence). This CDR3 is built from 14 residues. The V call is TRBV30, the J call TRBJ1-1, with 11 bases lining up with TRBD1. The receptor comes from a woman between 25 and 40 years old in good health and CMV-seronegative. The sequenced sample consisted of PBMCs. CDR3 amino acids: CAWSVGQGDTEAFF. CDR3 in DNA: TGTGCCTGGAGTGTGGGACAGGGGGACACTGAAGCTTTCTTT.